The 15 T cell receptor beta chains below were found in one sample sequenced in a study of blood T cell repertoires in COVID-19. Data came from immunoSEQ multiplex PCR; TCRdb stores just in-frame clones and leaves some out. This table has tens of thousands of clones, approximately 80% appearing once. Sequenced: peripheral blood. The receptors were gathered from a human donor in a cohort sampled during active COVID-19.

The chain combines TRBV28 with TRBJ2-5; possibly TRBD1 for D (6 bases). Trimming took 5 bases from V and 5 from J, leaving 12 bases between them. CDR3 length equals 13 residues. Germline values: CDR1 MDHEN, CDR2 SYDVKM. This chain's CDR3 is CASSQGWRETQYF. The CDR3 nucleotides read TGTGCCAGCAGTCAGGGGTGGCGGGAGACCCAGTACTTC.

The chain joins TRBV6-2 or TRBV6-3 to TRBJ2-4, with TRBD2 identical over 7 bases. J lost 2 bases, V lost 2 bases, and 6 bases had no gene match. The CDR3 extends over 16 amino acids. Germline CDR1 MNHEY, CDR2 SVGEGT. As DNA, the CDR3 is TGTGCCAGCAGTTACGGCGGGAGTGGGACCAAAAACATTCAGTACTTC. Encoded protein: CASSYGGSGTKNIQYF.

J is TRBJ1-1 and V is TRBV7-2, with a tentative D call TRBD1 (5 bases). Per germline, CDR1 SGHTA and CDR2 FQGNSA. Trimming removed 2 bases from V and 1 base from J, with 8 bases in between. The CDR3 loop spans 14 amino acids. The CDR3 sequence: CASSLIGGNTEAFF. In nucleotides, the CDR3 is TGTGCCAGCAGCTTAATCGGGGGGAACACTGAAGCTTTCTTT.

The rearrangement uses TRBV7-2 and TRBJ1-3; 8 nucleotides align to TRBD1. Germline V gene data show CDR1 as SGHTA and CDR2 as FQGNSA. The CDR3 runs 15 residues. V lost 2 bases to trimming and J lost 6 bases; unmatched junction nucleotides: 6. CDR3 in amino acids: CASSLSSGGLNTIYF. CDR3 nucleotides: TGTGCCAGCAGCTTATCTTCAGGGGGCCTAAACACCATATATTTT.

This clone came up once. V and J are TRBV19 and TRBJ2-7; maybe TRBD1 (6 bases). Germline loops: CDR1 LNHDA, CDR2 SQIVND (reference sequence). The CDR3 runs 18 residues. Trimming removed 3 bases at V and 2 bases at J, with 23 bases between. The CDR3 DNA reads TGTGCCAGTAGTATCGGTATCCCGACAGGTCATTCAACCTACGAGCAGTACTTC. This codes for CASSIGIPTGHSTYEQYF.

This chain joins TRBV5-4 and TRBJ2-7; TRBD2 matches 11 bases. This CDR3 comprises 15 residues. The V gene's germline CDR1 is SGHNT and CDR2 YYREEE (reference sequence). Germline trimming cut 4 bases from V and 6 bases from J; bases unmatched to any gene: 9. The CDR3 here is CASSTSRLAGREQYF. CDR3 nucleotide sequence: TGTGCCAGCAGCACGTCGAGACTAGCGGGACGCGAGCAGTACTTC.

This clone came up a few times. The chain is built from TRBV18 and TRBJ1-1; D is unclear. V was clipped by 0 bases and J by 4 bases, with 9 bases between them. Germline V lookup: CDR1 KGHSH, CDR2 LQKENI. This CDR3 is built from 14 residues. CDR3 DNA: TGTGCCAGCTCACCACCTTTAGAGGGCACTGAAGCTTTCTTT. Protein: CASSPPLEGTEAFF.

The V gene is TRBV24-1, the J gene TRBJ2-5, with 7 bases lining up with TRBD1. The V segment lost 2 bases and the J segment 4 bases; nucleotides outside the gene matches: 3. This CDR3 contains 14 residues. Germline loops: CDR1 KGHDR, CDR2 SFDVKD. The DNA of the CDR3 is TGTGCCACCAGTGATTCGACAGGGCCAGAGACCCAGTACTTC. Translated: CATSDSTGPETQYF.

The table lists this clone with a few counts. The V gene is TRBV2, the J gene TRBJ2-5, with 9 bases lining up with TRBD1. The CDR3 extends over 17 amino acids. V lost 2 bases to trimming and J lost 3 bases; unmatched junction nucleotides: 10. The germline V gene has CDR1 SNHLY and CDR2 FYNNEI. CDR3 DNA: TGTGCCAGCAGTGAATCCCAAAGGGGGACAGGGAAAGAGACCCAGTACTTC. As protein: CASSESQRGTGKETQYF.

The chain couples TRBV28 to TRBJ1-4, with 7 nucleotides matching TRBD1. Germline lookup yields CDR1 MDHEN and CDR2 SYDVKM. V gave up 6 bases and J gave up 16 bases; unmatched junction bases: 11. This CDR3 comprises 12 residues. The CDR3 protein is CASSLSGGRWFF. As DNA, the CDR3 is TGTGCCAGCAGCCTTTCAGGGGGTCGTTGGTTTTTT. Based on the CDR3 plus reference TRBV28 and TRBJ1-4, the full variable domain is DVKVTQSSRYLVKRTGEKVFLECVQDMDHENMFWYRQDPGLGLRLIYFSYDVKMKEKGDIPEGYSVSREKKERFSLILESASTNQTSMYLCASSLSGGRWFFGSGTQLSVL.

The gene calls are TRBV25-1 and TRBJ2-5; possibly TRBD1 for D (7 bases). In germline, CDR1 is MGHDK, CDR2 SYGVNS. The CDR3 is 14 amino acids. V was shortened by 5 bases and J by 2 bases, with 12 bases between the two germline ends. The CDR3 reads CASSRQGGQETQYF. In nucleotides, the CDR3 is TGTGCCAGCAGTAGACAGGGAGGTCAAGAGACCCAGTACTTC. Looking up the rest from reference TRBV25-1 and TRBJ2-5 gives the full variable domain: EADIYQTPRYLVIGTGKKITLECSQTMGHDKMYWYQQDPGMELHLIHYSYGVNSTEKGDLSSESTVSRIRTEHFPLTLESARPSHTSQYLCASSRQGGQETQYFGPGTRLLVL.

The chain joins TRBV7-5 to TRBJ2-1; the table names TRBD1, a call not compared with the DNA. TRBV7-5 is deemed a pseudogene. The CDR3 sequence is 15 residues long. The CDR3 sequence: CARSLGGQGDNEQFF. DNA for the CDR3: TGTGCCAGAAGCCTGGGAGGACAGGGGGACAATGAGCAGTTCTTC.

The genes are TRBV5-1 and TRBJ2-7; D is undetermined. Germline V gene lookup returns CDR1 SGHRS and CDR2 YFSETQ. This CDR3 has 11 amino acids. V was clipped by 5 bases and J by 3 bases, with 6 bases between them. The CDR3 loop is CASSNGYEQYF. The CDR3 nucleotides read TGCGCCAGCAGTAACGGCTACGAGCAGTACTTC.

CDR3 amino acids: CASSPTRGSYNEQFF. CDR3 nucleotide sequence: TGTGCCAGCAGCCCGACCAGGGGCTCCTACAATGAGCAGTTCTTC. This chain connects TRBV3-1 (or the pseudogene TRBV3-2) to TRBJ2-1; D may be TRBD1 (6 bases). The length of the CDR3 is 15 residues. Germline V lookup: CDR1 LGHDT, CDR2 YNNKEL (reference sequence). V was cut by 4 bases and J by 0 bases, with 10 bases left in between.

The CDR3 coding sequence is TGTGCCAGCAGTTACGAGGGCGCCGGACAAGAGACCCAGTACTTC. It is translated as CASSYEGAGQETQYF. This chain joins TRBV6-2 or TRBV6-3 and TRBJ2-5, with a tentative D call TRBD2 (5 bases). The CDR3 is 15 amino acids. Germline V gives CDR1 MNHEY, CDR2 SVGEGT. V dropped 2 bases and J dropped 2 bases, with 12 bases sitting between them.